The T cell receptor beta chain described here comes from a study of shared clonotypes between healthy human individuals. Points from the study as a whole: How much donors shared clonotypes was expected to be affected by sequencing depth.

Libraries were prepared by immunoSEQ multiplex PCR; TCRdb keeps only in-frame clonotypes and omits some of them. The data hold some 2,400,000 clones, with approximately 96% observed a single time. The CDR3 covers 15 residues. V lost 5 bases to trimming and J lost 5 bases; unmatched junction nucleotides: 7. Germline-derived CDR1 and CDR2 are MDHEN and SYDVKM. Details on this clone: Its target is unknown. The sample holds other DNA sequences that translate to the same CDR3.

Sequenced sample: naive CD4+ T cells sorted from blood. The sample's subset: CD45RA+ positively selected. V usage is TRBV28 and J usage is TRBJ1-5; 9 nucleotides agree with TRBD1. This receptor was taken from a man aged 18 to 29 in good health. As DNA, the CDR3 is TGTGCCAGCAGTAGCCGGGACAGGGTCGATCAGCCCCAGCATTTT. Translating gives CASSSRDRVDQPQHF.